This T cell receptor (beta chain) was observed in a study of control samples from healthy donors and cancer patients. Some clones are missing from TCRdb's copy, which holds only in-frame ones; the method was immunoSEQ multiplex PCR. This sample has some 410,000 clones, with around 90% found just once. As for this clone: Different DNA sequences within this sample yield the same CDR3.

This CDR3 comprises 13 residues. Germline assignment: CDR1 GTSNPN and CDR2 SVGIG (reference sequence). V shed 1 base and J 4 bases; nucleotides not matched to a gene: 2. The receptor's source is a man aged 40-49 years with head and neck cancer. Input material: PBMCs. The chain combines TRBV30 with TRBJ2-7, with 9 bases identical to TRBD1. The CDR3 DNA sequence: TGTGCCTGGAGTGGGGACAGGGATTACGAGCAGTACTTC. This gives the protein CAWSGDRDYEQYF.